One T cell receptor beta chain is described in this entry. Trimming removed 5 bases from V and 0 bases from J, with 13 bases in between. This CDR3 is 15 amino acids long. Germline assignment: CDR1 SGHAT and CDR2 FQNNGV. The data stem from a study of technical replicates of blood from several donors. The method was immunoSEQ multiplex PCR; TCRdb's version includes in-frame clones alone and lacks a portion of them. This sample has about 86,000 clones; under 96% occur once, and the top ten carry around 0.35%. V usage is TRBV11-2 and J usage is TRBJ1-2, with a weak D call TRBD1 (6 bases). Sequencing used T cells isolated from PBMCs. The receptor was derived from a human donor in good health. The CDR3 bases are TGTGCCAGCAGCCCACCGACAGGAGCTAACTATGGCTACACCTTC. Its translation is CASSPPTGANYGYTF. The whole variable domain, filled in from reference TRBV11-2 and TRBJ1-2, reads EAGVAQSPRYKIIEKRQSVAFWCNPISGHATLYWYQQILGQGPKLLIQFQNNGVVDDSQLPKDRFSAERLKGVDSTLKIQPAKLEDSAVYLCASSPPTGANYGYTFGSGTRLTVV.